This TCR beta chain was identified in a study of cytomegalovirus exposure and HLA in healthy donors. The study's findings and limits: Many donors shared some public TCRs, even though most TCR sequences were rare. Published work reported that the classifier diagnosed cytomegalovirus status with high specificity and sensitivity.

The data were produced by immunoSEQ multiplex PCR, yet TCRdb's version contains in-frame clones alone and is incomplete. The data contain 150,000 or so clones, around nine tenths of them singletons. There are 17 residues in the CDR3. Between the trimmed V and J ends, which lost 0 bases and 2 bases, there was a span of 15 bases. CDR1 and CDR2 from the germline V gene are LNHDA and SQIVND (reference sequence). The donors were in the approximately 120-subject validation cohort, distinct from the 666-subject first cohort. Comments on this clone: The antigen is undetermined.

The sample comprised PBMCs. The V gene is TRBV19, the J gene TRBJ2-3; perhaps TRBD1 as D (5 bases). The TCR comes from a woman aged 25 to 45 in good health and CMV-seronegative. CDR3 sequence (DNA): TGTGCCAGTAGTATAGATCGGACACCCCCGACCACAGATACGCAGTATTTT. This sequence encodes CASSIDRTPPTTDTQYF.